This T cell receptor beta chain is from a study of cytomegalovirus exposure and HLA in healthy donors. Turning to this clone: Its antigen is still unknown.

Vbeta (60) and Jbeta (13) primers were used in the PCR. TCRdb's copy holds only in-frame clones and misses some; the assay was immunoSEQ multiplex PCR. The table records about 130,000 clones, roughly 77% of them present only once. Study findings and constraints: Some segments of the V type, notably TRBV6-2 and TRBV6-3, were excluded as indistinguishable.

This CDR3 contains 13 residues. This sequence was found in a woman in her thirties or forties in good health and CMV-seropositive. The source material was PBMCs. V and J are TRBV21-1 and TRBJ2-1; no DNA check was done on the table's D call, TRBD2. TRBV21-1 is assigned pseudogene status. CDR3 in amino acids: CASSKVEGNEQFF. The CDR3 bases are TGTGCCAGCAGCAAAGTTGAGGGCAATGAGCAGTTCTTC.